This T cell receptor (beta chain) was documented in a study of cytomegalovirus exposure and HLA in healthy donors. This clone was seen at least ten times. Its antigen remains unknown. Use of 60 Vbeta and 13 Jbeta primers characterized the PCR. The repertoire was sequenced with immunoSEQ multiplex PCR; TCRdb's copy has only in-frame clones and lacks some. The data contain 140,000 to 150,000 clones, 70% of them singletons. The donors (healthy individuals) were bone marrow donors. Germline CDR1 SGHKS, CDR2 YYEKEE (reference sequence). V lost 4 bases to trimming and J lost 8 bases, with 18 bases between them. This CDR3 is built from 14 residues. Study-level points and caveats: In a later analysis, V- and J-gene trimming of beta chains associated with a DCLRE1C missense variant, replicated independently.

The clonotype comes from a woman between 55 and 75 years old in good health and CMV-seropositive. Sample: PBMCs. The rearrangement links TRBV5-5 to TRBJ1-1; D is unresolved. Here the CDR3 reads CASSESYSRLEAFF. The CDR3 DNA sequence: TGTGCCAGCAGCGAGTCGTATTCCCGACTAGAAGCTTTCTTT. Filled out from reference TRBV5-5 and TRBJ1-1, the complete variable domain reads DAGVTQSPTHLIKTRGQQVTLRCSPISGHKSVSWYQQVLGQGPQFIFQYYEKEERGRGNFPDRFSARQFPNYSSELNVNALLLGDSALYLCASSESYSRLEAFFGQGTRLTVV.